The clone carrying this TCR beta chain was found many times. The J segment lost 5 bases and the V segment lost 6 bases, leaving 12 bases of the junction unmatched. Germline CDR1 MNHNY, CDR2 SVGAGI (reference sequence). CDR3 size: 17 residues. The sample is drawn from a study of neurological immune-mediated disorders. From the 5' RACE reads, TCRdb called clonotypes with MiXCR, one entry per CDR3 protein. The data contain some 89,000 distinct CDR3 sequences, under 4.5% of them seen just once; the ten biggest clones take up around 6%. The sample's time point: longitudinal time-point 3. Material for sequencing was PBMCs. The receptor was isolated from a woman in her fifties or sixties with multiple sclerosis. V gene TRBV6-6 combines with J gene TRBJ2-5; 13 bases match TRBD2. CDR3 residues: CASSLLAGGQGTETQYF. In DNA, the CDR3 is TGTGCCAGCAGCCTACTAGCGGGGGGGCAGGGGACGGAGACCCAGTACTTC.